Listed below are T cell receptor beta chains from one sample, sequenced in a study of CD8+ T cells in alopecia areata. Repertoires were generated with immunoSEQ multiplex PCR, while TCRdb's copy carries only in-frame clones and drops some. The profile shows 120,000 or so clones, about 50% of them singletons. Sequenced sample: NKG2D-low CD8+ T cells sorted from blood. These receptors were taken from a human donor with alopecia areata. Both conserved end residues are part of each CDR3. The D gene is left open where the match is weak. Clone size is not always given. Where it is, it says once, few, many or a class for expanded clones.

v_call	d_call	clone_size	j_call	cdr3_nt	cdr3_aa
TRBV2	NA	NA	TRBJ2-5	TGTGCCAGCAGTGACAGGGGTGGAGAGACCCAGTACTTC	CASSDRGGETQYF
TRBV11-3	NA	NA	TRBJ2-7	TGTGCCAGCAGCTTCACTTTTTCCCCGGGGGAGCAGTACTTC	CASSFTFSPGEQYF
TRBV20-1	NA	NA	TRBJ2-7	TGCAGTGCCCGGGACGGCCACGAGCAGTACTTC	CSARDGHEQYF
TRBV9	TRBD1	NA	TRBJ1-5	TGTGCCAGCAGCGTGACAGGGGGTGGCAATCAGCCCCAGCATTTT	CASSVTGGGNQPQHF
TRBV2	NA	NA	TRBJ2-2	TGTGCCAGCAGATCCGGGACTGTGGAGCTGTTTTTT	CASRSGTVELFF
TRBV4-1	NA	once	TRBJ2-7	TGCGCCAGCAGCCAAATTGGGTCGGACGAGCAGTACTTC	CASSQIGSDEQYF
TRBV30	NA	NA	TRBJ2-1	TGTGCCGTTAATGAGCAGTTCTTC	CAVNEQFF
TRBV4-1	NA	NA	TRBJ2-4	TGCGCCAGCAGCCAAGAGTTCTCGGGAGAAAACATTCAGTACTTC	CASSQEFSGENIQYF
TRBV5-1	NA	NA	TRBJ2-5	TGCGCCAGCAGACCACTTGATGAGACCCAGTACTTC	CASRPLDETQYF
TRBV30	NA	NA	TRBJ2-1	TGTGCCTGCAACGACAATGAGCAGTTCTTC	CACNDNEQFF
TRBV7-2	NA	NA	TRBJ1-6	TGTGCCAGCAGCTTAAGCACCGGGGAACTTGGGGCCCTCCACTTT	CASSLSTGELGALHF
TRBV9	NA	NA	TRBJ2-1	TGTGCCAGCAGCCCGGGGTATGAGCAGTTCTTC	CASSPGYEQFF
TRBV13	NA	NA	TRBJ2-3	TGTGCCAGCAGCCCTCATATCGAAGATACGCAGTATTTT	CASSPHIEDTQYF
TRBV29-1	NA	few	TRBJ1-2	TGCAGCGTTGAGCACAGCTATGGCTACACCTTC	CSVEHSYGYTF
TRBV29-1	TRBD1	few	TRBJ2-7	TGCAGCGTCACCGGGACAGACACCTACGAGCAGTACTTC	CSVTGTDTYEQYF
TRBV30	NA	NA	TRBJ2-6	TGTGCCTGGAGTTTGGGGGCTGGGGCCAACGTCCTGACTTTC	CAWSLGAGANVLTF
TRBV11-2	NA	NA	TRBJ2-7	TGTGCCAGCAGTGGGGGTGGCGAGCAGTACTTC	CASSGGGEQYF
TRBV29-1	NA	NA	TRBJ2-7	TGCAGCGTTGAGGGGGTAGGCCGTGCTCCCTACGAGCAGTACTTC	CSVEGVGRAPYEQYF
TRBV4-1	TRBD2	NA	TRBJ2-5	TGCGCCAGCAGCCAAGAGGGGGCTAGCGGGAGACCAGGGGAGACCCAGTACTTC	CASSQEGASGRPGETQYF
TRBV6-6	NA	NA	TRBJ2-3	TGTGCCAGCAGTTTCCGTACAGATACGCAGTATTTT	CASSFRTDTQYF
TRBV14	NA	NA	TRBJ2-1	TGTGCCAGCAGCCCTGCTTTGGTCAATGAGCAGTTCTTC	CASSPALVNEQFF
TRBV5-1	NA	NA	TRBJ2-7	TGCGCCAGCCGCATCGCGGAGGACGAGCAGTACTTC	CASRIAEDEQYF
TRBV29-1	NA	NA	TRBJ2-7	TGCAGCGTTGAAGGGCAGGGGGGCCCCTACGAGCAGTACTTC	CSVEGQGGPYEQYF
TRBV9	NA	NA	TRBJ2-7	TGTGCCAGCAGCGCGGGACTGACCTACGAGCAGTACTTC	CASSAGLTYEQYF
TRBV30	NA	NA	TRBJ2-1	TGTGCCTGGTTCTCGGGGATTCTCAATGAGCAGTTCTTC	CAWFSGILNEQFF
TRBV28	TRBD1	few	TRBJ2-1	TGTGCCAGCATCGCGACAGGGACCCACAATGAGCAGTTCTTC	CASIATGTHNEQFF
TRBV29-1	NA	NA	TRBJ2-7	TGCAGCGTTGGGGAACGGTCCTACGAGCAGTACTTC	CSVGERSYEQYF
TRBV27	NA	NA	TRBJ2-7	TGTGCCAGCGGCCCGCTGTCTAAGCAGTACTTC	CASGPLSKQYF
TRBV12-5	NA	few	TRBJ1-1	TGTGCTAGTGGTTTAGGAGGGGTGAACACTGAAGCTTTCTTT	CASGLGGVNTEAFF
TRBV27	NA	NA	TRBJ1-1	TGTGCCAGCCCCCCCTCCCCCGCAGGGAGAGGCGGCACTGAAGCTTTCTTT	CASPPSPAGRGGTEAFF
TRBV27	NA	NA	TRBJ2-7	TGTGCCAGCAGTCCTACCGTTAAGTACGAGCAGTACTTC	CASSPTVKYEQYF